Following are 14 T cell receptor beta chains from one sample sequenced in a study of T cells after yellow fever vaccination. TCRdb reanalysed the 5' RACE reads using MiXCR and keeps one entry per CDR3 protein. Among 200,000 to 300,000 distinct CDR3 sequences listed, 10% to 15% were seen once. The sample was CD4+ T cells sorted from PBMCs, taken 45 days after the yellow fever booster vaccination. These receptors all stem from a man aged 25 to 40 who received the YFV17D yellow fever vaccine.

This rearrangement joins TRBV10-3 to TRBJ1-5; D gene uncertain. The germline V gene encodes CDR1 ENHRY and CDR2 SYGVKD. Trimming pared 8 bases from V and 0 bases from J, leaving 11 bases between. The CDR3 sequence is 14 residues long. CDR3 loop: CAIGSFNSNQPQHF. In DNA, the CDR3 is TGTGCCATCGGGAGTTTCAATAGCAATCAGCCCCAGCATTTT.

The genes are TRBV5-1 and TRBJ2-2, with D possibly TRBD2 on 6 matching bases. The germline V gene encodes CDR1 SGHRS and CDR2 YFSETQ. The CDR3 is 14 residues long. Trimming removed 4 bases at V and 5 bases at J, with 12 bases between. The CDR3 here is CASSPGVGTGELFF. CDR3 DNA: TGCGCCAGCAGCCCGGGAGTAGGGACCGGGGAGCTGTTTTTT.

CDR3 DNA: TGTGCCAGCAACCTACGGACTAGCGGGACCTCAGATACGCAGTATTTT. This encodes CASNLRTSGTSDTQYF. This chain joins TRBV5-4 and TRBJ2-3; 12 bases line up with TRBD2. The CDR3 spans 16 residues. Germline-derived CDR1 and CDR2 are SGHNT and YYREEE (reference sequence). Trimming cost V 6 bases and J 4 bases; bases outside gene matches: 9.

This clonotype appeared a few times. The rearrangement joins TRBV5-5 to TRBJ2-7; TRBD1 might be the D (5 bases). The germline V and J ends were trimmed by 5 bases and 2 bases, with 17 bases remaining between them. CDR1 is SGHKS and CDR2 is YYEKEE in the germline V gene (reference sequence). The CDR3 sequence is 15 residues long. The DNA of the CDR3 is TGTGCCAGCAGGCAGCTGACCCAGGGTCCCTACGAGCAGTACTTC. This encodes CASRQLTQGPYEQYF.

This clonotype occurred a few times. The chain employs TRBV2 and TRBJ1-5, with 9 positions matching TRBD1. Per germline, CDR1 SNHLY and CDR2 FYNNEI. V shed 5 bases and J 3 bases; nucleotides not matched to a gene: 2. CDR3 length: 14 residues. CDR3 in amino acids: CASSRDRANQPQHF. CDR3 DNA: TGTGCCAGCAGTAGGGACAGGGCCAATCAGCCCCAGCATTTT.

V is TRBV29-1 and J is TRBJ2-5; D is unclear. This CDR3 has 12 residues. CDR1 and CDR2 from the germline V gene are SQVTM and ANQGSEA. V dropped 4 bases and J dropped 2 bases, with 8 bases sitting between them. This chain's CDR3 is CSVVPVQETQYF. CDR3 in DNA: TGCAGCGTTGTTCCGGTACAAGAGACCCAGTACTTC.

The sample holds a few counts of this clonotype. The V call is TRBV12-3 or TRBV12-4, the J call TRBJ2-5; 8 nucleotides agree with TRBD1. V lost 6 bases and J lost 5; bases outside the gene matches: 8. The CDR3 totals 14 residues. The CDR3 sequence: CASSRTGLRETQYF. CDR3 nucleotide sequence: TGTGCCAGCAGCCGGACAGGGCTGAGGGAGACCCAGTACTTC.

This clonotype was observed at least ten times. This chain connects TRBV20-1 to TRBJ2-7, with D maybe TRBD1 (5 bases). Per the germline V gene, CDR1 is DFQATT and CDR2 is SNEGSKA (reference sequence). The CDR3 is made up of 12 amino acids. The V and J ends lost 3 bases and 3 bases respectively, with 9 bases between them. This CDR3 reads CSARGQDYEQYF. CDR3 nucleotide sequence: TGCAGTGCTAGGGGGCAAGACTACGAGCAGTACTTC.

The chain employs TRBV6-1 and TRBJ2-7; no clear D gene. Trimming stripped 4 bases from V and 2 bases from J, with 12 bases between. Per the germline V gene, CDR1 is MNHNS and CDR2 is SASEGT. The CDR3 totals 14 residues. CDR3 protein: CASSGGTEAYEQYF. CDR3 bases: TGTGCCAGCAGTGGGGGTACAGAAGCCTACGAGCAGTACTTC.

This chain links TRBV7-2 with TRBJ2-1, with 10 positions matching TRBD2. V trimming: 7 bases; J trimming: 8 bases; junction bases outside the gene matches: 11. Germline V CDR1 and CDR2: SGHTA, FQGNSA. CDR3 length: 15 residues. CDR3 sequence reads: CASTHSVAGGHEQFF. In nucleotides, the CDR3 is TGTGCCAGCACCCACTCCGTAGCGGGAGGCCATGAGCAGTTCTTC.

This clonotype was observed a few times. V is TRBV6-2 or TRBV6-3 and J is TRBJ2-7, with a tentative D call TRBD1 (6 bases). Germline assignment: CDR1 MNHEY and CDR2 SVGEGT. V lost 5 bases to trimming and J lost 3 bases, with 14 bases between them. The CDR3 loop spans 14 amino acids. The CDR3 DNA follows: TGTGCCAGCAGTACCTCTCCAGGGGACTACGAGCAGTACTTC. It codes for CASSTSPGDYEQYF.

There are a few counts of this clonotype. For the CDR3, the DNA is TGCGCCAGCAGCACCACCACTAGCGGGGGGTCAGATACGCAGTATTTT. This encodes CASSTTTSGGSDTQYF. The chain employs TRBV5-1 and TRBJ2-3, with 12 nucleotides matching TRBD2. With V trimmed by 4 bases and J by 4 bases, 7 bases remained unmatched. Germline CDR1 SGHRS, CDR2 YFSETQ. The CDR3 runs 16 residues.

This clonotype was counted between two and nine times. The chain is built from TRBV27 and TRBJ2-2, with 11 bases lining up with TRBD2. CDR1 is MNHEY and CDR2 is SMNVEV in the germline V gene (reference sequence). With V trimmed by 5 bases and J by 5 bases, 1 base remained unmatched. The CDR3 runs to 14 residues. CDR3 sequence: CASSRTSGTGELFF. The CDR3 nucleotides are TGTGCCAGCAGTAGGACTAGCGGGACCGGGGAGCTGTTTTTT.

In its sample, this clonotype was seen a few times. V is TRBV5-1 and J is TRBJ2-3; 14 nucleotides agree with TRBD2. V was clipped by 3 bases and J by 0 bases; unmatched bases: 6. This CDR3 has 18 residues. The germline V gene encodes CDR1 SGHRS and CDR2 YFSETQ. CDR3 loop: CASSSPGLAGVSTDTQYF. CDR3 nucleotide sequence: TGCGCCAGCAGCTCTCCGGGACTAGCGGGAGTGAGCACAGATACGCAGTATTTT.